This is a list of T cell receptor beta chains from one sample in a study of T cell responses to AZD1222 COVID-19 vaccine. Sequencing was performed with immunoSEQ multiplex PCR; in TCRdb, only in-frame clones are kept and a portion is missing. The data hold 90,000 to 120,000 clones, with around nine tenths observed a single time. The sample was peripheral blood, taken 28 days after the second dose of the MenACWY control vaccine. The receptor set was obtained from an adult who received the MenACWY meningococcal vaccine as a control. CDR3s include the opening cysteine and the closing phenylalanine or tryptophan. The D gene is left open where the match is weak. Clone sizes are given selectively: once, few, many, or a class where the clone is expanded.

TRBJ2-5 | - | TRBV6-1 | - | TGTGCCAGCAGTGAAAGTAACCGGGAGACCCAGTACTTC | CASSESNRETQYF
TRBJ1-1 | - | TRBV7-9 | - | TGTGCCAGCAGCTTAGCAGGTAACACTGAAGCTTTCTTT | CASSLAGNTEAFF
TRBJ2-2 | - | TRBV3-1/TRBV3-2 | - | TGTGCCAGCAGGACGACCCCCGGGGAGCTGTTTTTT | CASRTTPGELFF
TRBJ2-7 | TRBD2 | TRBV5-5 | - | TGTGCCAGCAGCTCTAAGCGGGGGGCGTCCTACGAGCAGTACTTC | CASSSKRGASYEQYF
TRBJ2-2 | - | TRBV28 | - | TGTGCCAGCAGATCAAACATGAACACCGGGGAGCTGTTTTTT | CASRSNMNTGELFF
TRBJ2-5 | TRBD2 | TRBV30 | few | TGTGCCTGGACAAGAACTAGCGGCAAAGAGACCCAGTACTTC | CAWTRTSGKETQYF
TRBJ1-2 | - | TRBV7-2 | - | TGTGCCAGCAGCAGGGGGGGCGCCTATGGCTACACCTTC | CASSRGGAYGYTF
TRBJ2-5 | - | TRBV9 | - | TGTGCCAGCAGCGCCCGCTGGGACGTCAAAGAGGGCCCGTACTTC | CASSARWDVKEGPYF
TRBJ1-2 | TRBD1 | TRBV7-3 | - | TGTGCCAGCAGCGAAACAGGGGGCGCAGGTGGCTACACCTTC | CASSETGGAGGYTF
TRBJ1-2 | - | TRBV30 | - | TGTGCCTGGATCAAGACCGAAGGTGGTGGCTACACCTTC | CAWIKTEGGGYTF
TRBJ1-6 | - | TRBV10-3 | - | TGTGCCATCAGTGAGGACGGACATAATTCACCCCTCCACTTT | CAISEDGHNSPLHF
TRBJ2-1 | - | TRBV5-4 | - | TGTGCCAGCAGCTGGACTAACAATGAGCAGTTCTTC | CASSWTNNEQFF
TRBJ2-3 | TRBD2 | TRBV18 | - | TGTGCCAGCTCTCCTTTTCCGGGACTAGCGGGGACTAGCACAGATACGCAGTATTTT | CASSPFPGLAGTSTDTQYF